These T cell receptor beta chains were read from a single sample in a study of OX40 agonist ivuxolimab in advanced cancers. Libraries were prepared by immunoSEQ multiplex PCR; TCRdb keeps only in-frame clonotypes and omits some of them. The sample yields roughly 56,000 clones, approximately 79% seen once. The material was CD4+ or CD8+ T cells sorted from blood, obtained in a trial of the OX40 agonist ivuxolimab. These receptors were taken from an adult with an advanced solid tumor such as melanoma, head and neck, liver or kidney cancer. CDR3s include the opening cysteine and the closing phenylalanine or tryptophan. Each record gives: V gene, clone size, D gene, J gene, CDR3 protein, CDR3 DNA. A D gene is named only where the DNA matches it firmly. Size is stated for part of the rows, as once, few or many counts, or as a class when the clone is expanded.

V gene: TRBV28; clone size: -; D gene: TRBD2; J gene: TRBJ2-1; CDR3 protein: CASIPLAGGLNEQFF; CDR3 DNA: TGTGCCAGTATTCCCCTAGCGGGAGGGTTGAATGAGCAGTTCTTC
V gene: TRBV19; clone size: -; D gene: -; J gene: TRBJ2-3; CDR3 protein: CASSIGGSTDTQYF; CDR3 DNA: TGTGCCAGTAGTATAGGGGGTAGCACAGATACGCAGTATTTT
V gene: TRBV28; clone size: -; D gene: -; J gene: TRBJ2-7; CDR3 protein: CASSLSLLSSYEQYF; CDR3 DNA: TGTGCCAGCAGTTTATCCTTGTTGAGCTCCTACGAGCAGTACTTC
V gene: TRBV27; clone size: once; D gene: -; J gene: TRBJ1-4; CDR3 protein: CASSLSGAYNEKLFF; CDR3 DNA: TGTGCCAGCAGTTTGTCCGGGGCCTATAATGAAAAACTGTTTTTT
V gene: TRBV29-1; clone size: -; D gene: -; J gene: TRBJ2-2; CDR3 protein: CSVEDKRATGELFF; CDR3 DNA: TGCAGCGTTGAAGATAAGCGGGCCACCGGGGAGCTGTTTTTT
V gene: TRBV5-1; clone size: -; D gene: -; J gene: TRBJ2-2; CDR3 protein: CASSGGNSVNTGELFF; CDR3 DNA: TGCGCCAGCAGCGGGGGGAATTCGGTGAACACCGGGGAGCTGTTTTTT
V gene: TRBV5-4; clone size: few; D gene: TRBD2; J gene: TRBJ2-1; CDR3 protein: CASSLAPTGGYNEQFF; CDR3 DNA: TGTGCCAGCAGCTTGGCCCCAACGGGAGGTTACAATGAGCAGTTCTTC
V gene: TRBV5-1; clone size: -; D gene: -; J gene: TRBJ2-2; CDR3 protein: CASSLPGAGDTGELFF; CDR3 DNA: TGCGCCAGCAGCTTGCCAGGGGCAGGGGACACCGGGGAGCTGTTTTTT
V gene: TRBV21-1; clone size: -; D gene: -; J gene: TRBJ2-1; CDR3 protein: CASSDSANEQFF; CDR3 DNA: TGTGCCAGCAGCGACAGTGCGAATGAGCAGTTCTTC
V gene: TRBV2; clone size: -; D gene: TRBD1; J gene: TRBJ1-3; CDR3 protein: CASRRQGAGTGNTIYF; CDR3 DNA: TGTGCCAGCAGGAGACAGGGAGCGGGGACTGGAAACACCATATATTTT
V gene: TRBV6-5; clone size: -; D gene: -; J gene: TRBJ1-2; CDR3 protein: CASSYRAGSYGYTF; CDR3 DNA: TGTGCCAGCAGTTACCGGGCAGGGAGCTATGGCTACACCTTC
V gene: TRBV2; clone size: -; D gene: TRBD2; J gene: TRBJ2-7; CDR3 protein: CASSGPLSGRYSYEQYF; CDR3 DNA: TGTGCCAGCAGTGGACCCCTTAGCGGGCGATACTCCTACGAGCAGTACTTC
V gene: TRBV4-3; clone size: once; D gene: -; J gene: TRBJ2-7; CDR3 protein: CASSQDAQGLYEQYF; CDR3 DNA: TGCGCCAGCAGCCAAGATGCACAGGGACTCTACGAGCAGTACTTC
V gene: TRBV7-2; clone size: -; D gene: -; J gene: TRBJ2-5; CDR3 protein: CASSLDGPTQYF; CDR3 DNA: TGTGCCAGCAGCTTAGATGGGCCGACCCAGTACTTC
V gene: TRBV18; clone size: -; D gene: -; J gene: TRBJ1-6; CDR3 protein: CASSPLGTYNSPLHF; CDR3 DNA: TGTGCCAGCTCACCACTTGGAACCTATAATTCACCCCTCCACTTT
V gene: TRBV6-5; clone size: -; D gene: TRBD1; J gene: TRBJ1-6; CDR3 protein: CASSYSRTGNGSPLHF; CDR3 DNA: TGTGCCAGCAGTTACTCTCGGACAGGGAACGGATCACCCCTCCACTTT
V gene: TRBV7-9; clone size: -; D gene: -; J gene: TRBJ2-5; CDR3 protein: CASSVTGREETQYF; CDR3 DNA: TGTGCCAGCAGCGTAACAGGGAGGGAAGAGACCCAGTACTTC